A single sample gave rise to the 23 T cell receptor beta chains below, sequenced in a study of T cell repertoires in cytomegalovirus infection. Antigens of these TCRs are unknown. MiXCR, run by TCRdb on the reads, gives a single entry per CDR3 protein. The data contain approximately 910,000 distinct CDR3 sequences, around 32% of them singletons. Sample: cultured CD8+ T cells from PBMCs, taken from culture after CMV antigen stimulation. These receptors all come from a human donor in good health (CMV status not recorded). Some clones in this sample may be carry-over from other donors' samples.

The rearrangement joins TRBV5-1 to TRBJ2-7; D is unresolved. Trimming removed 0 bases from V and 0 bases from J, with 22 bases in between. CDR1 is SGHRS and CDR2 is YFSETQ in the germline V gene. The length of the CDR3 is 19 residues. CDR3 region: CASSLGRRLKSRVSYEQYF. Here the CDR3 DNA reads TGCGCCAGCAGCTTGGGGCGAAGACTTAAATCGCGAGTCTCCTACGAGCAGTACTTC.

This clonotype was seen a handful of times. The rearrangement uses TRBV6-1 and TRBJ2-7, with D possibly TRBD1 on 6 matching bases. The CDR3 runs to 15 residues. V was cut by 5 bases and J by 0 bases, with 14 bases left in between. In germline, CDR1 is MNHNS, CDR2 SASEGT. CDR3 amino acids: CASSRDRLFSYEQYV. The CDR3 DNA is TGTGCCAGCAGTCGTGACAGGCTGTTCTCCTACGAGCAGTACGTC.

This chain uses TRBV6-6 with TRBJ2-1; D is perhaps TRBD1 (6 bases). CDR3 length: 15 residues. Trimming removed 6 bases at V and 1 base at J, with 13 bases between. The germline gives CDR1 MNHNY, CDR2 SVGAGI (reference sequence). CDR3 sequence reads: CASSTGTDSYNEQFF. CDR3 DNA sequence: TGTGCCAGCAGCACAGGGACCGATTCCTACAATGAGCAGTTCTTC.

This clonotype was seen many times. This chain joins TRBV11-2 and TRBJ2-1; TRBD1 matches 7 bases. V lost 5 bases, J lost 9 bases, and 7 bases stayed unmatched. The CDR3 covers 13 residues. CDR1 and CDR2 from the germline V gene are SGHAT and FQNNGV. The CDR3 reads CASSLRQGGEQFF. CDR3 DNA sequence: TGTGCCAGCAGCCTCCGACAGGGCGGTGAGCAGTTCTTC. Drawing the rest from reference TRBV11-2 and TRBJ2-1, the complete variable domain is EAGVAQSPRYKIIEKRQSVAFWCNPISGHATLYWYQQILGQGPKLLIQFQNNGVVDDSQLPKDRFSAERLKGVDSTLKIQPAKLEDSAVYLCASSLRQGGEQFFGPGTRLTVL.

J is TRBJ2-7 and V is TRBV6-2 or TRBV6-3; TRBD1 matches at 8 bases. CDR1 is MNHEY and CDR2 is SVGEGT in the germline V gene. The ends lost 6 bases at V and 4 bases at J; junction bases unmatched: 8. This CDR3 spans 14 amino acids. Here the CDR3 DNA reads TGTGCCAGCAGCAACCCGGGACAGGTGTACGAGCAGTACGTC. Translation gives CASSNPGQVYEQYV.

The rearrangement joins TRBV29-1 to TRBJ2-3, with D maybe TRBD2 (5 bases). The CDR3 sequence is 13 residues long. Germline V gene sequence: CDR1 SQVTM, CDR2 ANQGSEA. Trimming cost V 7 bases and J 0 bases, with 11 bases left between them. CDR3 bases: TGCAGCGCCGGGGAACCTAGCACAGATACGCAGTATTTT. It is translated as CSAGEPSTDTQYF.

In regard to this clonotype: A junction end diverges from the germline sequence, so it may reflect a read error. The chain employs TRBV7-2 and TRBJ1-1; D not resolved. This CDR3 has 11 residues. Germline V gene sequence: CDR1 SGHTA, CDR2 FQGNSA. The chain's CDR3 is CVSSFSTEAFF. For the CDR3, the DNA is TGTGTCAGCAGCTTTAGCACTGAAGCTTTCTTT.

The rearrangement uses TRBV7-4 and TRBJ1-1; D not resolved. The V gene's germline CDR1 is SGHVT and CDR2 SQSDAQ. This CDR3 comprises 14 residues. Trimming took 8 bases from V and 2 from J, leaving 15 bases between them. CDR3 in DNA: TGTGCCAGCCATCCTGGCAGGATTAACACTGAAGCTTTCTTT. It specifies CASHPGRINTEAFF.

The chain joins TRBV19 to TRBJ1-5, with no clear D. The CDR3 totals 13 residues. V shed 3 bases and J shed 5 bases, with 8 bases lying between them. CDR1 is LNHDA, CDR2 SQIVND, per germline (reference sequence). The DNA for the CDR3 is TGTGCCAGTAGTATTTGGGAGGATCAGCCCCAGCATTTT. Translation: CASSIWEDQPQHF. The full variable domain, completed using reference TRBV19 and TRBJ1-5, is DGGITQSPKYLFRKEGQNVTLSCEQNLNHDAMYWYRQDPGQGLRLIYYSQIVNDFQKGDIAEGYSVSREKKESFPLTVTSAQKNPTAFYLCASSIWEDQPQHFGDGTRLSIL.

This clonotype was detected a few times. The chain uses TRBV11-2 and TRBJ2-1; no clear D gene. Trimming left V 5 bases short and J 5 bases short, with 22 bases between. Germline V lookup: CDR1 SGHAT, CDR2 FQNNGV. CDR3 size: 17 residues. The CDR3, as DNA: TGTGCCAGCAGCCCCGGGCCCCCTCGTATGGGCGACAATGAGCAGTTCTTC. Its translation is CASSPGPPRMGDNEQFF.

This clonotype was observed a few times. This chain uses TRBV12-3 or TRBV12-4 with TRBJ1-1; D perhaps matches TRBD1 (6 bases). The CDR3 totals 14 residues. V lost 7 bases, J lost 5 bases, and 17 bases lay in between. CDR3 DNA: TGTGCCAGCACTCAGGAGGGGGGAGGTACTGAAGCTTTCTTT. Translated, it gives CASTQEGGGTEAFF.

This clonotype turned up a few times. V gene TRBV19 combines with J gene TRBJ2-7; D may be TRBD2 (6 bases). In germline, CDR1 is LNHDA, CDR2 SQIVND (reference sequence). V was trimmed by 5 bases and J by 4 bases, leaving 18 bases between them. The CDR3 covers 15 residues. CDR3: CASSFSSGTRYEQYV. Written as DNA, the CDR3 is TGTGCCAGTAGTTTCTCCTCCGGGACTCGGTACGAGCAGTACGTC.

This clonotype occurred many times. This CDR3 reads CASSRGKRRNTIYF. The CDR3 DNA reads TGTGCCAGCAGTCGAGGGAAACGGAGAAACACCATATATTTT. The V and J genes are TRBV28 and TRBJ1-3, with D unclear. The CDR3 consists of 14 residues. Trimming left V 5 bases short and J 5 bases short, with 13 bases between. Germline V gene sequence: CDR1 MDHEN, CDR2 SYDVKM.

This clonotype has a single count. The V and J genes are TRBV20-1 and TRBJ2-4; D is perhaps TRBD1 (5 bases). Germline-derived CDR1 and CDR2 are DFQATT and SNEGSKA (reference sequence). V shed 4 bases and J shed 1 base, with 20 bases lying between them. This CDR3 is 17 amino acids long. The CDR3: CSATDSEMIVAKNIQYF. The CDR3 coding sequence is TGCAGTGCTACCGACAGTGAGATGATCGTGGCCAAAAACATTCAGTACTTC.

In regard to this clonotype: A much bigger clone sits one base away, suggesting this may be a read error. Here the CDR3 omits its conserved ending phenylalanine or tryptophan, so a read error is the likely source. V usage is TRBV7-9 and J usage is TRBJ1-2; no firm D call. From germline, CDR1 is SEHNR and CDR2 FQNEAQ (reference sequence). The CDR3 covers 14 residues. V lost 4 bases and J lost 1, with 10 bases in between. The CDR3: CASSSNTDNYGYTI. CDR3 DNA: TGTGCCAGCAGCTCCAACACGGATAACTATGGCTACACCATC.

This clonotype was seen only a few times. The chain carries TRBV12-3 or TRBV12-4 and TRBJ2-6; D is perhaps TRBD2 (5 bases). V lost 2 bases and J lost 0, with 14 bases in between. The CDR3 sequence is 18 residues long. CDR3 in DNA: TGTGCCAGCAGTTTAAATCCGGGGATAGACTCTGGGGCCAACGTCCTGACTTTC. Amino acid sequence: CASSLNPGIDSGANVLTF.

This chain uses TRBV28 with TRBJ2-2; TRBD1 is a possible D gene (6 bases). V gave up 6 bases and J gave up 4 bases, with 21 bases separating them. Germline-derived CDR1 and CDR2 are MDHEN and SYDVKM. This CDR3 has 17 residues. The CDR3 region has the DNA TGTGCCAGCAGGTCTATTACAGGGCCATCAAGCACCGGGGAGCTGTTTTTT. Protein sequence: CASRSITGPSSTGELFF.

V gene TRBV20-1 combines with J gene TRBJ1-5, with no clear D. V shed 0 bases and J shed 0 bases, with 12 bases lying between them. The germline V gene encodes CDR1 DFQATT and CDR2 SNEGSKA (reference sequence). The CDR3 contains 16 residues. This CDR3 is CSARDLAGDSNQPQHF. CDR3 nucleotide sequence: TGCAGTGCTAGAGATTTGGCGGGCGATAGCAATCAGCCCCAGCATTTT.

The CDR3 here is CASSPTSSTDTQYF. CDR3 nucleotide sequence: TGTGCCAGCAGCCCGACTAGTAGCACAGATACGCAGTATTTT. This sequence joins TRBV6-5 and TRBJ2-3; a possible D gene is TRBD2 (6 bases). Trimming stripped 6 bases from V and 0 bases from J, with 10 bases between. The CDR3 is 14 residues long. Germline V lookup: CDR1 MNHEY, CDR2 SVGAGI.

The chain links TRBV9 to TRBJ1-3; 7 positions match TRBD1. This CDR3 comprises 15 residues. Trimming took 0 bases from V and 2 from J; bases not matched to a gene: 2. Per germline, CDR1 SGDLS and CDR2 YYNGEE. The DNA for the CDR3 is TGTGCCAGCAGCGTAGGCAGGGGGACTGGAAACACCATATATTTT. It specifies CASSVGRGTGNTIYF.

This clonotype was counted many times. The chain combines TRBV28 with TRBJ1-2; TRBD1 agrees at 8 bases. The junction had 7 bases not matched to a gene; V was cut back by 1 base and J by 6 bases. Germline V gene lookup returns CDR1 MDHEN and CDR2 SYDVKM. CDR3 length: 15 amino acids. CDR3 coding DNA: TGTGCCAGCAGTTTATATGGACAGGGCCTGGATGGCTACACCTTC. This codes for CASSLYGQGLDGYTF.

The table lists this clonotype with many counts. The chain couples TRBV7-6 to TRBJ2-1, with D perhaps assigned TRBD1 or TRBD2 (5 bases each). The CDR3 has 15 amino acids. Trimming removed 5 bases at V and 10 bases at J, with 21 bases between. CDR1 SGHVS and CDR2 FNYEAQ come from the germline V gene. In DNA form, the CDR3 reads TGTGCCAGCAGCCCAATGGTCGGGGCCCGACAAGAGCAGTTCTTC. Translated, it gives CASSPMVGARQEQFF.

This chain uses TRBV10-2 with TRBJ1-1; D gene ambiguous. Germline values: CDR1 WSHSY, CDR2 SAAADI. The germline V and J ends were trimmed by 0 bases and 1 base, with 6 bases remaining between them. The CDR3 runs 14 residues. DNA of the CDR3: TGCGCCAGCAGTGAGTCTGAGGCGAACACTGAAGCTTTCTTT. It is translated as CASSESEANTEAFF.